A selection of T cell receptor beta chains follows, all from one sample in a study of blood T cell repertoires in COVID-19. Produced via immunoSEQ multiplex PCR; TCRdb's table is partial and in-frame only. The table shows about 73,000 clones, with over 80% occurring only once. The sample was peripheral blood. The receptor set was obtained from an elderly man with active or convalescent COVID-19. CDR3s include the opening cysteine and the closing phenylalanine or tryptophan. The order of the fields is clone size, D gene, J gene, V gene, CDR3 protein, CDR3 DNA. The D gene is left open where the match is weak. Some rows have no size entry. The others give once, few or many, or a class for an expanded clone.

clone_size: NA; d_call: NA; j_call: TRBJ2-1; v_call: TRBV7-2; cdr3_aa: CASSLVRNEQFF; cdr3_nt: TGTGCCAGCAGCTTAGTTCGGAATGAGCAGTTCTTC
clone_size: NA; d_call: TRBD1; j_call: TRBJ2-1; v_call: TRBV2; cdr3_aa: CASETGRIKNEQFF; cdr3_nt: TGTGCCTCTGAGACAGGGAGAATAAAAAATGAGCAGTTCTTC
clone_size: NA; d_call: NA; j_call: TRBJ1-6; v_call: TRBV5-1; cdr3_aa: CASSPTREGAPLHF; cdr3_nt: TGCGCCAGCAGCCCGACGAGGGAGGGCGCACCCCTCCACTTT
clone_size: NA; d_call: TRBD1; j_call: TRBJ2-2; v_call: TRBV18; cdr3_aa: CASSLQQGPGNTGELFF; cdr3_nt: TGTGCCAGCTCACTTCAACAGGGGCCTGGGAACACCGGGGAGCTGTTTTTT
clone_size: NA; d_call: NA; j_call: TRBJ1-2; v_call: TRBV28; cdr3_aa: CASSSGQNYGYTF; cdr3_nt: TGTGCCAGCAGTTCAGGACAGAACTATGGCTACACCTTC
clone_size: few; d_call: NA; j_call: TRBJ1-2; v_call: TRBV5-1; cdr3_aa: CASSLALPGEGYTF; cdr3_nt: TGCGCCAGCAGCTTGGCCTTGCCAGGGGAAGGCTACACCTTC
clone_size: once; d_call: NA; j_call: TRBJ1-1; v_call: TRBV6-5; cdr3_aa: CASTMSDRSLEAFF; cdr3_nt: TGTGCCAGCACCATGTCCGACAGAAGTCTTGAAGCTTTCTTT
clone_size: few; d_call: TRBD1; j_call: TRBJ1-5; v_call: TRBV12-5; cdr3_aa: CASGLGSPPGGLTQPQHF; cdr3_nt: TGTGCTAGTGGTTTGGGCTCCCCCCCAGGGGGATTGACTCAGCCCCAGCATTTT
clone_size: NA; d_call: TRBD1; j_call: TRBJ1-5; v_call: TRBV6-2/TRBV6-3; cdr3_aa: CASSYLTGTGFNQPQHF; cdr3_nt: TGTGCCAGCAGTTACTTAACCGGGACAGGGTTCAATCAGCCCCAGCATTTT
clone_size: NA; d_call: NA; j_call: TRBJ1-2; v_call: TRBV30; cdr3_aa: CAWGYQGGGYGYTF; cdr3_nt: TGTGCCTGGGGGTACCAGGGAGGCGGTTATGGCTACACCTTC
clone_size: NA; d_call: TRBD1; j_call: TRBJ1-1; v_call: TRBV7-9; cdr3_aa: CASSSNPGQGRATEAFF; cdr3_nt: TGTGCCAGCAGCTCGAATCCGGGACAGGGGAGGGCCACTGAAGCTTTCTTT
clone_size: once; d_call: NA; j_call: TRBJ2-7; v_call: TRBV18; cdr3_aa: CASSPGAGYEQYF; cdr3_nt: TGTGCCAGCTCACCTGGGGCCGGCTACGAGCAGTACTTC
clone_size: once; d_call: NA; j_call: TRBJ1-5; v_call: TRBV28; cdr3_aa: CASTWGGLQPQHF; cdr3_nt: TGTGCCAGCACCTGGGGGGGGCTTCAGCCCCAGCATTTT
clone_size: NA; d_call: TRBD1; j_call: TRBJ2-2; v_call: TRBV19; cdr3_aa: CASSDPRDRVISGELFF; cdr3_nt: TGTGCCAGTAGTGACCCCCGGGACAGGGTGATATCCGGGGAGCTGTTTTTT
clone_size: NA; d_call: NA; j_call: TRBJ1-1; v_call: TRBV7-9; cdr3_aa: CASSLEAAVEAFF; cdr3_nt: TGTGCCAGCAGCTTAGAGGCGGCAGTTGAAGCTTTCTTT
clone_size: NA; d_call: NA; j_call: TRBJ2-5; v_call: TRBV19; cdr3_aa: CASSIAPGKGTQYF; cdr3_nt: TGTGCCAGTAGTATAGCCCCGGGGAAGGGGACCCAGTACTTC
clone_size: NA; d_call: NA; j_call: TRBJ2-3; v_call: TRBV4-2; cdr3_aa: CASSQDLEGTDTQYF; cdr3_nt: TGTGCCAGCAGCCAAGATTTGGAGGGCACAGATACGCAGTATTTT
clone_size: NA; d_call: TRBD2; j_call: TRBJ2-1; v_call: TRBV27; cdr3_aa: CASSGLAGYWNEQFF; cdr3_nt: TGTGCCAGCAGTGGACTAGCGGGATATTGGAATGAGCAGTTCTTC
clone_size: few; d_call: NA; j_call: TRBJ2-6; v_call: TRBV4-2; cdr3_aa: CASSLTGRRGPQGANVLTF; cdr3_nt: TGTGCCAGCAGCCTAACAGGTAGGAGGGGGCCGCAGGGGGCCAACGTCCTGACTTTC
clone_size: few; d_call: TRBD1; j_call: TRBJ2-7; v_call: TRBV5-4; cdr3_aa: CASSPDLQGREQYF; cdr3_nt: TGTGCCAGCAGCCCGGACCTACAGGGGCGCGAGCAGTACTTC
clone_size: NA; d_call: NA; j_call: TRBJ1-6; v_call: TRBV12-2; cdr3_aa: CASWTWEGQGEGSDNSPLHF; cdr3_nt: TGTGCAAGTTGGACCTGGGAAGGACAGGGGGAGGGCTCGGATAATTCACCCCTCCACTTT
clone_size: NA; d_call: TRBD2; j_call: TRBJ2-1; v_call: TRBV5-6; cdr3_aa: CASSPLGLNYNEQFF; cdr3_nt: TGTGCCAGCAGCCCCCTGGGACTAAACTACAATGAGCAGTTCTTC
clone_size: once; d_call: NA; j_call: TRBJ2-2; v_call: TRBV6-4; cdr3_aa: CASSVIPNTGELFF; cdr3_nt: TGTGCCAGCAGTGTTATTCCGAACACCGGGGAGCTGTTTTTT
clone_size: NA; d_call: TRBD1; j_call: TRBJ2-3; v_call: TRBV11-2; cdr3_aa: CASSSPGQASDTQYF; cdr3_nt: TGTGCCAGCAGCTCCCCGGGACAGGCATCGGATACGCAGTATTTT
clone_size: NA; d_call: NA; j_call: TRBJ2-3; v_call: TRBV14; cdr3_aa: CASSTRTWTSTDTQYF; cdr3_nt: TGTGCCAGCAGCACCCGGACGTGGACTAGCACAGATACGCAGTATTTT
clone_size: NA; d_call: NA; j_call: TRBJ1-1; v_call: TRBV6-5; cdr3_aa: CASSSHGFPEAFF; cdr3_nt: TGTGCCAGCAGTTCTCACGGGTTCCCTGAAGCTTTCTTT
clone_size: NA; d_call: TRBD1; j_call: TRBJ2-7; v_call: TRBV12-5; cdr3_aa: CASGWNRGHEQYF; cdr3_nt: TGTGCTAGTGGTTGGAACAGGGGGCACGAGCAGTACTTC
clone_size: NA; d_call: TRBD1; j_call: TRBJ2-5; v_call: TRBV11-3; cdr3_aa: CASSGTGGPGETQYF; cdr3_nt: TGTGCCAGCAGCGGGACAGGGGGCCCGGGGGAGACCCAGTACTTC
clone_size: NA; d_call: NA; j_call: TRBJ1-1; v_call: TRBV19; cdr3_aa: CASSIGGGLEAFF; cdr3_nt: TGTGCCAGTAGTATAGGAGGCGGGCTTGAAGCTTTCTTT
clone_size: NA; d_call: NA; j_call: TRBJ2-3; v_call: TRBV9; cdr3_aa: CASSVQGGSTDTQYF; cdr3_nt: TGTGCCAGCAGCGTCCAAGGCGGGAGCACAGATACGCAGTATTTT
clone_size: few; d_call: TRBD1; j_call: TRBJ2-1; v_call: TRBV20-1; cdr3_aa: CSASGDRGYNEQFF; cdr3_nt: TGCAGTGCGAGTGGGGACAGGGGGTACAATGAGCAGTTCTTC
clone_size: NA; d_call: NA; j_call: TRBJ1-6; v_call: TRBV5-5; cdr3_aa: CASSFGRVNSPLHF; cdr3_nt: TGTGCCAGCAGCTTCGGCAGGGTGAATTCACCCCTCCACTTT
clone_size: few; d_call: TRBD2; j_call: TRBJ2-3; v_call: TRBV29-1; cdr3_aa: CSLREATSTDTQYF; cdr3_nt: TGCAGCTTGCGGGAGGCTACTAGCACAGATACGCAGTATTTT
clone_size: NA; d_call: TRBD1; j_call: TRBJ1-4; v_call: TRBV5-1; cdr3_aa: CASSDRAGEKLFF; cdr3_nt: TGCGCCAGTTCGGACAGGGCGGGTGAAAAACTGTTTTTT
clone_size: NA; d_call: TRBD2; j_call: TRBJ2-7; v_call: TRBV5-6; cdr3_aa: CASSRGLGGSYEQYF; cdr3_nt: TGTGCCAGCAGCCGAGGCCTCGGCGGGAGCTACGAGCAGTACTTC
clone_size: few; d_call: NA; j_call: TRBJ1-3; v_call: TRBV5-1; cdr3_aa: CASSLTGPPGNTIYF; cdr3_nt: TGCGCCAGCAGCTTGACAGGCCCCCCTGGAAACACCATATATTTT
clone_size: NA; d_call: TRBD2; j_call: TRBJ2-7; v_call: TRBV2; cdr3_aa: CASSEGTSGDHEQYF; cdr3_nt: TGTGCCAGCAGTGAAGGGACTAGCGGGGACCACGAGCAGTACTTC
clone_size: NA; d_call: TRBD1; j_call: TRBJ1-2; v_call: TRBV19; cdr3_aa: CASSPGTAYGYTF; cdr3_nt: TGTGCCAGTAGCCCCGGGACAGCCTATGGCTACACCTTC
clone_size: NA; d_call: NA; j_call: TRBJ2-5; v_call: TRBV5-1; cdr3_aa: CASSPRGETQYF; cdr3_nt: TGCGCCAGCAGCCCCCGCGGGGAGACCCAGTACTTC
clone_size: once; d_call: NA; j_call: TRBJ1-2; v_call: TRBV5-1; cdr3_aa: CASSLDLPGNINYGYTF; cdr3_nt: TGCGCCAGCAGCTTGGACTTACCCGGGAACATTAACTATGGCTACACCTTC
clone_size: NA; d_call: NA; j_call: TRBJ1-5; v_call: TRBV6-5; cdr3_aa: CASNAPERGAPQHF; cdr3_nt: TGTGCCAGCAACGCCCCGGAAAGGGGCGCGCCCCAGCATTTT
clone_size: NA; d_call: NA; j_call: TRBJ2-3; v_call: TRBV29-1; cdr3_aa: CSVDTAGMENTQYF; cdr3_nt: TGCAGCGTTGATACGGCAGGGATGGAGAATACGCAGTATTTT
clone_size: NA; d_call: NA; j_call: TRBJ1-2; v_call: TRBV5-1; cdr3_aa: CASSFVSSLGYTF; cdr3_nt: TGCGCCAGCAGCTTCGTCAGTTCTCTTGGCTACACCTTC
clone_size: NA; d_call: TRBD2; j_call: TRBJ2-3; v_call: TRBV19; cdr3_aa: CASRFSGGSGTQYF; cdr3_nt: TGTGCCAGTAGATTTAGCGGGGGGTCAGGTACGCAGTATTTT
clone_size: NA; d_call: TRBD1; j_call: TRBJ1-6; v_call: TRBV9; cdr3_aa: CASSAGQDMGGPLHF; cdr3_nt: TGTGCCAGCAGCGCGGGACAGGACATGGGAGGACCCCTCCACTTT
clone_size: NA; d_call: TRBD1; j_call: TRBJ1-2; v_call: TRBV6-5; cdr3_aa: CASTKDRGSYGYTF; cdr3_nt: TGTGCCAGCACTAAGGACAGGGGGTCCTATGGCTACACCTTC
clone_size: once; d_call: NA; j_call: TRBJ2-2; v_call: TRBV5-1; cdr3_aa: CASSLEVPGTGELFF; cdr3_nt: TGCGCCAGCAGCTTGGAAGTCCCGGGCACCGGGGAGCTGTTTTTT
clone_size: NA; d_call: TRBD1; j_call: TRBJ1-1; v_call: TRBV5-1; cdr3_aa: CASSSTGRTEAFF; cdr3_nt: TGCGCCAGCAGCTCGACAGGGAGGACTGAAGCTTTCTTT